The 13 T cell receptor beta chains below come from one sample, sequenced in a study of blood T cell repertoires in COVID-19 (dated by TCRdb to 2018 to 2020). Libraries were built with the immunoSEQ multiplex PCR assay. Sourced from immuneACCESS, this table was stored by TCRdb with only in-frame sequences that have V and J called. A share of the clones is absent; for the studies checked, an unresolved V gene accounts for under half, and the remainder has no known explanation. Counted in this sample were approximately 150,000 clones; more than 80% of them appeared once. In total, the top ten clones hold approximately 2.8% of the sample. Sequencing was done on a sample of peripheral blood. Receptors originate from an older woman with active COVID-19.

The chain has TRBV7-9 and TRBJ1-3, with D maybe TRBD1 (6 bases). V was trimmed by 2 bases and J by 3 bases, leaving 14 bases between them. The CDR3 length is 16 residues. The V gene's germline CDR1 is SEHNR and CDR2 FQNEAQ (reference sequence). The CDR3 is CASSLSPGVDGNTIYF. In DNA, the CDR3 is TGTGCCAGCAGCTTATCCCCAGGGGTTGATGGAAACACCATATATTTT.

The chain joins TRBV5-1 to TRBJ2-5, with 9 bases aligning to TRBD2. Per the germline V gene, CDR1 is SGHRS and CDR2 is YFSETQ. V was clipped by 0 bases and J by 4 bases; unmatched bases: 7. This CDR3 spans 16 amino acids. The CDR3 region is CASSLVPSGTLETQYF. The CDR3 DNA follows: TGCGCCAGCAGCTTGGTTCCTAGCGGGACATTAGAGACCCAGTACTTC.

The genes are TRBV19 and TRBJ1-4; TRBD1 is a possible D gene (6 bases). Germline CDR1 reads LNHDA; CDR2 reads SQIVND (reference sequence). V lost 1 base to trimming and J lost 5 bases, with 11 bases between them. CDR3 length: 15 residues. The chain's CDR3 is CASSIVRDTNEKLFF. CDR3 nucleotide sequence: TGTGCCAGTAGTATAGTCCGGGACACCAATGAAAAACTGTTTTTT.

This clone was picked up a small number of times. The rearrangement links TRBV4-2 to TRBJ2-1, with 8 bases matching TRBD2. Looked up from germline, CDR1 is LGHNA and CDR2 is YNFKEQ. The CDR3 is made up of 17 amino acids. Trimming at V came to 1 base and at J to 9 bases, leaving 14 bases not matched to a gene. The CDR3 DNA follows: TGTGCCAGCAGCCAAGTCGACCCAGCGGGAGAGGGGGGTGAGCAGTTCTTC. Protein sequence: CASSQVDPAGEGGEQFF.

The chain links TRBV21-1 to TRBJ2-7; TRBD2, the D gene given by the table, was not confirmed from the DNA. TRBV21-1 is tagged as a pseudogene. The CDR3 has 17 amino acids. The CDR3 coding sequence is TGTGCCAGCAGCATGGAAGCGGGAGGTCCCTTTATGGACGAGCAGTACTTC. This translates into CASSMEAGGPFMDEQYF.

The chain carries TRBV5-4 and TRBJ1-1; 8 nucleotides match TRBD1. The CDR3 totals 15 residues. Germline V lookup: CDR1 SGHNT, CDR2 YYREEE (reference sequence). J lost 2 bases, V lost 5 bases, and 8 bases had no gene match. The CDR3 bases are TGTGCCAGCAGTTCCGGGACAGGATTTAACACTGAAGCTTTCTTT. It codes for CASSSGTGFNTEAFF.

This clone turned up a few times. V usage is TRBV10-3 and J usage is TRBJ2-5, with 8 bases fitting TRBD1. This CDR3 is 16 amino acids long. Germline V gene data show CDR1 as ENHRY and CDR2 as SYGVKD. With V trimmed by 2 bases and J by 1 base, 6 bases remained unmatched. For the CDR3, the DNA is TGTGCCATCAGTGAGGCAATTGGGACAGGCCAAGAGACCCAGTACTTC. It is translated as CAISEAIGTGQETQYF.

The chain uses TRBV19 and TRBJ1-6; possible D gene TRBD1, 6 bases. In germline, CDR1 is LNHDA, CDR2 SQIVND (reference sequence). Trimming left V 11 bases short and J 5 bases short, with 10 bases between. The length of the CDR3 is 12 residues. CDR3 loop: CAVGTHNSPLHF. CDR3 nucleotides: TGTGCCGTTGGGACACATAATTCACCCCTCCACTTT. Full variable domain (rest looked up from reference TRBV19 and TRBJ1-6): DGGITQSPKYLFRKEGQNVTLSCEQNLNHDAMYWYRQDPGQGLRLIYYSQIVNDFQKGDIAEGYSVSREKKESFPLTVTSAQKNPTAFYLCAVGTHNSPLHFGNGTRLTVT.

The chain couples TRBV28 to TRBJ2-5; the D gene is possibly TRBD1 (6 bases). This CDR3 contains 15 residues. Germline loops: CDR1 MDHEN, CDR2 SYDVKM. V lost 4 bases, J lost 5 bases, and 17 bases lay in between. Here the CDR3 reads CASSSRGQGLETQYF. The CDR3 nucleotides read TGTGCCAGCAGTTCCCGGGGCCAGGGGTTGGAGACCCAGTACTTC.

The chain recombines TRBV7-2 with TRBJ2-7; D perhaps matches TRBD1 (6 bases). Germline-derived CDR1 and CDR2 are SGHTA and FQGNSA. The CDR3 sequence is 16 residues long. Trimming cost V 0 bases and J 0 bases, with 12 bases left between them. The CDR3 region has the DNA TGTGCCAGCAGCTTAGCAGGGGGTCTTGCCTCCTACGAGCAGTACTTC. It translates to CASSLAGGLASYEQYF.

The CDR3 DNA follows: TGTGCCAGCAGCTTGGGACACCTCCAAGAGACCCAGTACTTC. Its translation is CASSLGHLQETQYF. This chain joins TRBV5-4 and TRBJ2-5, with D unresolved. CDR3 length equals 14 residues. Germline CDR1 is SGHNT and CDR2 is YYREEE (reference sequence). V lost 0 bases and J lost 1, with 7 bases in between.

The chain links TRBV5-1 to TRBJ2-5; D is undetermined. Between the trimmed V and J ends, which lost 0 bases and 4 bases, there was a span of 7 bases. CDR1 is SGHRS and CDR2 is YFSETQ in the germline V gene. This CDR3 spans 13 amino acids. The CDR3 DNA follows: TGCGCCAGCAGCTTGGGATTCGGAGAGACCCAGTACTTC. This codes for CASSLGFGETQYF.

J is TRBJ2-1 and V is TRBV28; 7 bases line up with TRBD1. Germline CDR1 and CDR2: MDHEN and SYDVKM. The CDR3 sequence is 15 residues long. With 4 bases clipped from V and 5 bases from J, the junction kept 8 bases outside the gene matches. CDR3 nucleotides: TGTGCCAGCAGTTCCCTCGACAGGGTAAACAATGAGCAGTTCTTC. It translates to CASSSLDRVNNEQFF.